Following are 27 T cell receptor beta chains from one sample sequenced in a study of T cell changes during pregnancy in multiple sclerosis. Some clones are missing from TCRdb's copy, which holds only in-frame ones; the method was immunoSEQ multiplex PCR. Of about 100,000 clones listed, over 80% are singletons. Specimen: peripheral blood, collected after pregnancy. The origin of the receptors is a female donor with multiple sclerosis, enrolled in a pregnancy study.

The chain carries TRBV6-1 and TRBJ1-6; D not resolved. Deletions cut 3 bases from V and 7 bases from J, with 7 bases between. This CDR3 has 13 residues. Germline CDR1 reads MNHNS; CDR2 reads SASEGT. The CDR3 region has the DNA TGTGCCAGCAGTGACAGAAAAAATTCACCCCTCCACTTT. Protein: CASSDRKNSPLHF.

The DNA for the CDR3 is TGCGCCAGCAGCTCCACGACAGGGACGTACGAGCAGTACTTC. This translates into CASSSTTGTYEQYF. The chain is built from TRBV5-1 and TRBJ2-7, with 7 nucleotides matching TRBD1. The germline CDR1 and CDR2 sequences are SGHRS and YFSETQ. The V segment lost 3 bases and the J segment 4 bases; nucleotides outside the gene matches: 7. This CDR3 contains 14 residues. Full variable domain (rest looked up from reference TRBV5-1 and TRBJ2-7): KAGVTQTPRYLIKTRGQQVTLSCSPISGHRSVSWYQQTPGQGLQFLFEYFSETQRNKGNFPGRFSGRQFSNSRSEMNVSTLELGDSALYLCASSSTTGTYEQYFGPGTRLTVT.

This clone has a handful of counts. CDR3 DNA: TGCGCCAGCAGCTCCGGGAAGAACACTGAAGCTTTCTTT. Protein sequence: CASSSGKNTEAFF. The chain combines TRBV5-1 with TRBJ1-1; D not resolved. The germline gives CDR1 SGHRS, CDR2 YFSETQ. The CDR3 contains 13 residues. V was clipped by 3 bases and J by 1 base, with 7 bases between them.

The chain is built from TRBV9 and TRBJ2-1; 13 bases are a match to TRBD2. The length of the CDR3 is 17 residues. With V trimmed by 4 bases and J by 4 bases, 8 bases remained unmatched. Looked up from germline, CDR1 is SGDLS and CDR2 is YYNGEE. The CDR3 here is CASSPGLAGTTYNEQFF. Written as DNA, the CDR3 is TGTGCCAGCAGCCCGGGACTAGCGGGAACAACTTACAATGAGCAGTTCTTC.

The chain links TRBV15 to TRBJ1-5; D uncertain. The CDR3 has 14 amino acids. Per the germline V gene, CDR1 is LNHNV and CDR2 is YYDKDF (reference sequence). The V and J ends lost 1 base and 6 bases respectively, with 10 bases between them. In DNA, the CDR3 is TGTGCCACCAGCAGAGTCGGGGTAGGTCAGCCCCAGCATTTT. Translation gives CATSRVGVGQPQHF.

This sequence joins TRBV11-3 and TRBJ2-1, with D possibly matching TRBD1 (6 bases). Germline assignment: CDR1 SGHNT and CDR2 YENEEA. The CDR3 is made up of 14 amino acids. The V end lost 5 bases, the J end lost 8 bases, and 16 bases lay between the germline ends. The CDR3 bases are TGTGCCAGCAGCCAGGGGCTAGTCGGGCATGAGCAGTTCTTC. As protein: CASSQGLVGHEQFF.

The chain is built from TRBV7-8 and TRBJ2-7, with 9 positions matching TRBD1. The CDR3 is 15 residues long. V dropped 5 bases and J dropped 3; count of bases not matched to a gene: 8. CDR1 and CDR2 (germline): SGHVS, FQNEAQ. The CDR3: CASSLPTGGHYEQYF. CDR3 DNA: TGTGCCAGCAGCCTACCGACAGGGGGACACTACGAGCAGTACTTC. The whole variable domain, filled in from reference TRBV7-8 and TRBJ2-7, reads GAGVSQSPRYKVAKRGQDVALRCDPISGHVSLFWYQQALGQGPEFLTYFQNEAQLDKSGLPSDRFFAERPEGSVSTLKIQRTQQEDSAVYLCASSLPTGGHYEQYFGPGTRLTVT.

The rearrangement joins TRBV19 to TRBJ1-3, with D hard to call. Germline V gene lookup returns CDR1 LNHDA and CDR2 SQIVND (reference sequence). The CDR3 has 15 amino acids. Between the trimmed V and J ends, which lost 6 bases and 0 bases, there was a span of 12 bases. CDR3 nucleotides: TGTGCCAGTAGGACGGACTGGGGCTCTGGAAACACCATATATTTT. It translates to CASRTDWGSGNTIYF.

This clone was seen only once. V usage is TRBV19 and J usage is TRBJ2-2; tentative D call: TRBD1 (5 bases). The CDR3 length is 15 residues. Trimming pared 0 bases from V and 2 bases from J, leaving 7 bases between. Germline V gene sequence: CDR1 LNHDA, CDR2 SQIVND (reference sequence). The CDR3 region has the DNA TGTGCCAGTAGTATAGACAGGGTTAACACCGGGGAGCTGTTTTTT. Translation: CASSIDRVNTGELFF.

This chain uses TRBV5-8 with TRBJ1-3, with 7 bases fitting TRBD1. Germline assignment: CDR1 SGHTS and CDR2 YDEGEE. CDR3 length equals 14 residues. Trimming cost V 0 bases and J 3 bases; bases outside gene matches: 0. CDR3 sequence: CASSLGTGGNTIYF. DNA of the CDR3: TGTGCCAGCAGCTTGGGGACAGGTGGAAACACCATATATTTT.

This clone has a single count. The J gene is TRBJ2-7, the V gene TRBV5-8, with 7 bases identical to TRBD1. After removal of 4 bases from V and 2 bases from J, the junction contained 6 bases not matched to a gene. CDR1 and CDR2 (germline): SGHTS, YDEGEE. This CDR3 has 14 amino acids. The CDR3 region is CASSTDRRPYEQYF. DNA of the CDR3: TGTGCCAGCAGCACGGACAGGCGTCCCTACGAGCAGTACTTC.

The chain has TRBV5-6 and TRBJ1-6, with no clear D. The CDR3 sequence is 13 residues long. CDR1 and CDR2 (germline): SGHDT, YYEEEE. Trimming shortened V by 5 bases and J by 5 bases, and 8 bases separated the two germline ends. CDR3 amino acids: CASRGWDNSPLHF. The CDR3 DNA is TGTGCCAGCAGGGGCTGGGATAATTCACCCCTCCACTTT.

This chain links TRBV2 with TRBJ2-5; D is possibly TRBD2 (5 bases). The CDR3 contains 16 residues. V was shortened by 2 bases and J by 3 bases, with 16 bases between the two germline ends. CDR1 is SNHLY and CDR2 is FYNNEI in the germline V gene. The CDR3 loop is CASSERRGYAKETQYF. The CDR3 nucleotides are TGTGCCAGCAGTGAAAGGAGAGGGTACGCAAAAGAGACCCAGTACTTC.

The rearrangement uses TRBV10-3 and TRBJ2-5; no firm D call. This CDR3 is built from 12 residues. CDR1 is ENHRY, CDR2 SYGVKD, per germline. V was trimmed by 2 bases and J by 5 bases, leaving 6 bases between them. As DNA, the CDR3 is TGTGCCATCAGTGAGGACGGGGAGACCCAGTACTTC. It is translated as CAISEDGETQYF.

The chain uses TRBV28 and TRBJ1-3, with TRBD1 matching over 8 bases. Germline V CDR1 and CDR2: MDHEN, SYDVKM. Unmatched junction bases numbered 3, after V lost 4 bases and J lost 4 bases. The CDR3 covers 14 residues. This CDR3 is CASSWDRLGNTIYF. The DNA of the CDR3 is TGTGCCAGCAGTTGGGACAGGTTGGGAAACACCATATATTTT.

The CDR3 here is CASSRSGGRVGDTQYF. The CDR3 DNA reads as TGTGCCAGCAGTCGTTCGGGCGGGAGGGTGGGAGATACGCAGTATTTT. The rearrangement uses TRBV27 and TRBJ2-3; TRBD2 agrees at 9 bases. The CDR3 covers 16 residues. J gave up 5 bases and V 5 bases, and 11 bases lay outside the gene matches. Germline assignment: CDR1 MNHEY and CDR2 SMNVEV (reference sequence).

The chain couples TRBV19 to TRBJ2-3; 8 positions match TRBD1. V shed 0 bases, J shed 3 bases, and the junction held 2 bases outside the gene matches. Germline loops: CDR1 LNHDA, CDR2 SQIVND (reference sequence). The CDR3 runs to 15 residues. Written as DNA, the CDR3 is TGTGCCAGTAGTATAGACACAGGGGGGACAGATACGCAGTATTTT. Protein: CASSIDTGGTDTQYF.

The CDR3 loop reads CASSSRGRSQETQYF. CDR3 bases: TGTGCCAGTAGTTCAAGAGGGAGGTCCCAAGAGACCCAGTACTTC. This chain connects TRBV19 to TRBJ2-5; TRBD2 might be the D (6 bases). The germline V and J ends were trimmed by 5 bases and 1 base, with 14 bases remaining between them. Looked up from germline, CDR1 is LNHDA and CDR2 is SQIVND (reference sequence). This CDR3 has 15 amino acids.

The chain joins TRBV9 to TRBJ2-5, with 11 positions matching TRBD2. This CDR3 contains 14 residues. Germline values: CDR1 SGDLS, CDR2 YYNGEE. Losses at the gene ends were 0 bases for V and 13 bases for J; bases not matched to a gene: 8. The CDR3 spells CASSVADTSGRLYF. In nucleotides, the CDR3 is TGTGCCAGCAGCGTAGCCGATACTAGCGGGAGATTGTACTTC.

This chain uses TRBV25-1 with TRBJ2-7; 7 nucleotides align to TRBD1. Germline CDR1 and CDR2: MGHDK and SYGVNS. CDR3 length equals 13 residues. J gave up 7 bases and V 8 bases, and 11 bases lay outside the gene matches. The CDR3 DNA reads TGTGCCAGCTTGACAGGCAGGGGGTGGGAGCAGTACTTC. Translation gives CASLTGRGWEQYF.

The chain joins TRBV4-1 to TRBJ2-1; 8 nucleotides match TRBD2. The germline V gene encodes CDR1 MGHRA and CDR2 YSYEKL. V lost 0 bases to trimming and J lost 2 bases; unmatched junction nucleotides: 6. The CDR3 spans 17 residues. The CDR3 sequence is CASSQESLAAPYNEQFF. In nucleotides, the CDR3 is TGCGCCAGCAGCCAAGAATCACTAGCGGCCCCCTACAATGAGCAGTTCTTC.

The V call is TRBV27, the J call TRBJ1-4; D uncertain. With 8 bases removed from V and 10 bases from J, the gap between germline ends came to 17 bases. This CDR3 region has 13 residues. Germline loops: CDR1 MNHEY, CDR2 SMNVEV (reference sequence). In DNA form, the CDR3 reads TGTGCCAGCTCTTCCAGCGGGTTTGGAAAACTGTTTTTT. This translates into CASSSSGFGKLFF.

The J gene is TRBJ2-3, the V gene TRBV19; D perhaps matches TRBD1 (6 bases). CDR3 size: 17 residues. CDR1 and CDR2 from the germline V gene are LNHDA and SQIVND (reference sequence). With 5 bases removed from V and 3 bases from J, the gap between germline ends came to 21 bases. As DNA, the CDR3 is TGTGCCAGTAGTGGGTTTTTTTCAGGGGTCAGAACAGATACGCAGTATTTT. Translation: CASSGFFSGVRTDTQYF.

This sequence joins TRBV5-1 and TRBJ2-1; D is possibly TRBD1 (5 bases). Looked up from germline, CDR1 is SGHRS and CDR2 is YFSETQ. The ends were cut back, 3 bases at V and 0 bases at J, with 7 bases in the middle. The CDR3 is made up of 14 amino acids. The CDR3 region is CASSSTVSYNEQFF. CDR3 bases: TGCGCCAGCAGCTCGACAGTCTCCTACAATGAGCAGTTCTTC.

The rearrangement links TRBV28 to TRBJ1-1; D possibly corresponds to TRBD1 (5 bases). V was trimmed by 7 bases and J by 1 base, leaving 10 bases between them. Germline values: CDR1 MDHEN, CDR2 SYDVKM. CDR3 length: 13 residues. The CDR3 sequence is CASTVGQNTEAFF. The CDR3 DNA reads as TGTGCCAGCACCGTCGGACAGAACACTGAAGCTTTCTTT.

The CDR3 is CASTFSGRTNTGELFF. CDR3 bases: TGTGCCAGCACCTTTAGCGGCCGGACGAACACCGGGGAGCTGTTTTTT. V is TRBV11-1 and J is TRBJ2-2; possibly TRBD2 for D (6 bases). V lost 7 bases, J lost 0 bases, and 15 bases lay in between. Germline V gives CDR1 SGHAT, CDR2 FQDESV (reference sequence). This CDR3 has 16 amino acids.

The chain couples TRBV1 to TRBJ1-2; TRBD1, the table's D call, lacks a check against the DNA. TRBV1 represents a pseudogene. The CDR3 is 15 amino acids. The CDR3 nucleotides are TGCACCAGCAGCCAAGTAGACAGTAAACACTATGGCTACACCTTC. Protein product: CTSSQVDSKHYGYTF.